This TCR beta chain was recovered during a study of memory CD4+ T cells and cytomegalovirus serostatus. The germline V gene encodes CDR1 SGHKS and CDR2 YYEKEE (reference sequence). V lost 0 bases and J lost 2, with 12 bases in between. The CDR3 sequence is 16 residues long. The sort gate was single viable CD3+CD4+CD8-CD45RO+ cells for memory CD4+ T cells. This clone was seen a handful of times. Under the authors' procedure: Out-of-frame sequences were removed, leaving 2,204,828 distinct TCRbeta sequences. TCRdb's table, derived via immunoSEQ multiplex PCR, lists solely in-frame clones and lacks some. V, J and clone size are taken as reported in that table, and D and trimming were inferred from the DNA itself. This repertoire shows more than 55,000 clones, 82% found once; its top ten account for around 0.9%.

The sequencing sample was made of memory CD4+ T cells from blood. The receptor's source is an adult in good health and CMV-seronegative. The chain combines TRBV5-5 with TRBJ1-3, with a tentative D call TRBD1 (5 bases). The CDR3 spells CASSLESWGAGNTIYF. The DNA for the CDR3 is TGTGCCAGCAGCTTGGAGTCCTGGGGGGCTGGAAACACCATATATTTT.